One and the same sample provided the 30 T cell receptor beta chains below, sequenced in a study of identical twins. Using its own MiXCR run on the 5' RACE reads, TCRdb lists one record per CDR3 protein. Among approximately 700,000 distinct CDR3 sequences listed, approximately 18% were seen once. The same sample was also used in a study of T cells expressing NK-cell markers.

Sequenced sample: PBMCs. Source of these receptors: a woman between 18 and 29 years old in good health.

This chain connects TRBV29-1 to TRBJ1-1, with unresolved D. V was shortened by 7 bases and J by 2 bases, with 11 bases between the two germline ends. Per the germline V gene, CDR1 is SQVTM and CDR2 is ANQGSEA. This CDR3 has 12 residues. Here the CDR3 DNA reads TGCAGCGCTGGACCCAGAAACACTGAAGCTTTCTTT. Encoded protein: CSAGPRNTEAFF.

This clonotype was counted between two and nine times. The chain uses TRBV6-2 or TRBV6-3 and TRBJ2-3; 8 bases are shared with TRBD2. This CDR3 contains 17 residues. Losses at the gene ends were 0 bases for V and 2 bases for J; bases not matched to a gene: 7. Germline loops: CDR1 MNHEY, CDR2 SVGEGT. Written as DNA, the CDR3 is TGTGCCAGCAGTTACTCCCCGAGCGGGAGCTACACAGATACGCAGTATTTT. This codes for CASSYSPSGSYTDTQYF.

The genes are TRBV20-1 and TRBJ2-3; 7 nucleotides agree with TRBD2. The CDR3 is 17 residues long. With 6 bases clipped from V and 2 bases from J, the junction kept 17 bases outside the gene matches. CDR1 is DFQATT and CDR2 is SNEGSKA in the germline V gene (reference sequence). DNA of the CDR3: TGCAGTGCCACCCGCGTCTTGGGGCGGGGGTCCACAGATACGCAGTATTTT. This sequence encodes CSATRVLGRGSTDTQYF.

V usage is TRBV11-2 and J usage is TRBJ2-1; a weak D match, TRBD2 (6 bases). There are 16 residues in the CDR3. Germline V gives CDR1 SGHAT, CDR2 FQNNGV. V was shortened by 1 base and J by 6 bases, with 16 bases between the two germline ends. CDR3 nucleotide sequence: TGTGCCAGCAGCTTAGCCCGAGGGCTAGCGATCAATGAGCAGTTCTTC. Translation gives CASSLARGLAINEQFF.

This rearrangement joins TRBV12-3 or TRBV12-4 to TRBJ2-2; D might be TRBD1 or TRBD2, each matching 5 bases. The CDR3 extends over 17 amino acids. V was clipped by 3 bases and J by 2 bases, with 16 bases between them. The CDR3 DNA reads TGTGCCAGCAGTTTTGGGGGACGGGCGATTAACACCGGGGAGCTGTTTTTT. This gives the protein CASSFGGRAINTGELFF.

This chain connects TRBV12-3 or TRBV12-4 to TRBJ1-1, with D possibly being TRBD1 (5 bases). The V and J ends lost 6 bases and 0 bases respectively, with 11 bases between them. There are 14 residues in the CDR3. The CDR3 spells CASRGGTVNTEAFF. The CDR3 region has the DNA TGTGCCAGCAGGGGGGGTACAGTGAACACTGAAGCTTTCTTT.

This clonotype has a handful of counts. The chain is built from TRBV15 and TRBJ1-1; the D gene is possibly TRBD1 (5 bases). The germline V and J ends were trimmed by 1 base and 11 bases, with 11 bases remaining between them. The length of the CDR3 is 12 residues. Germline CDR1 reads LNHNV; CDR2 reads YYDKDF (reference sequence). The CDR3 nucleotides read TGTGCCACCAGCAGAGTCAGGGCGAGGGCTTTCTTT. Its translation: CATSRVRARAFF.

In this sample, this clonotype turned up a few times. This CDR3 is CASSFSGLEQFF. DNA of the CDR3: TGTGCCAGCAGTTTTTCTGGGCTTGAGCAGTTCTTC. This chain connects TRBV27 to TRBJ2-1; D gene ambiguous. Germline lookup yields CDR1 MNHEY and CDR2 SMNVEV (reference sequence). The CDR3 extends over 12 amino acids. Trimming removed 3 bases from V and 9 bases from J, with 9 bases in between.

This clonotype was observed a few times. V usage is TRBV27 and J usage is TRBJ2-7; D is unresolved. Trimming stripped 3 bases from V and 8 bases from J, with 14 bases between. In germline, CDR1 is MNHEY, CDR2 SMNVEV (reference sequence). The CDR3 totals 13 residues. The CDR3 here is CASSFLSTSKQYF. The CDR3 DNA sequence: TGTGCCAGCAGTTTCCTGTCTACGAGTAAGCAGTACTTC.

This chain connects TRBV3-1 to TRBJ2-7; D possibly corresponds to TRBD2 (6 bases). Per the germline V gene, CDR1 is LGHDT and CDR2 is YNNKEL (reference sequence). The V gene lost 11 bases and the J gene lost 2 bases, with 25 bases spanning the gap. The CDR3 is made up of 16 amino acids. The CDR3 bases are TGTGCCTCCTGCCGATACTACGGGAGTATAACCTACGAGCAGTACTTC. This translates into CASCRYYGSITYEQYF.

This clonotype was seen more than once but under ten times. This chain uses TRBV9 with TRBJ2-1; D is possibly TRBD2 (5 bases). The CDR3 contains 16 residues. Germline V CDR1 and CDR2: SGDLS, YYNGEE. Deletions cut 0 bases from V and 2 bases from J, with 12 bases between. This CDR3 is CASSVDQRAAYNEQFF. The CDR3 bases are TGTGCCAGCAGCGTAGACCAACGAGCGGCCTACAATGAGCAGTTCTTC.

The chain couples TRBV7-9 to TRBJ2-7; D may be TRBD2 (7 bases). This CDR3 is built from 14 residues. The V gene lost 0 bases and the J gene lost 7 bases, with 13 bases spanning the gap. Germline lookup yields CDR1 SEHNR and CDR2 FQNEAQ (reference sequence). CDR3 in DNA: TGTGCCAGCAGCTTAGCGGGGGGGCGAGGGGAGCAGTACTTC. Encoded protein: CASSLAGGRGEQYF. The full variable domain, with the rest looked up from reference TRBV7-9 and TRBJ2-7, is DTGVSQNPRHKITKRGQNVTFRCDPISEHNRLYWYRQTLGQGPEFLTYFQNEAQLEKSRLLSDRFSAERPKGSFSTLEIQRTEQGDSAMYLCASSLAGGRGEQYFGPGTRLTVT.

This sequence joins TRBV7-9 and TRBJ2-6; tentatively, D is TRBD2 (6 bases). The CDR3 runs 16 residues. The germline V and J ends were trimmed by 6 bases and 4 bases, with 16 bases remaining between them. Germline lookup yields CDR1 SEHNR and CDR2 FQNEAQ (reference sequence). This CDR3 is CASSTLGGSGANVLTF. CDR3 coding DNA: TGTGCCAGCAGTACACTTGGGGGGTCAGGGGCCAACGTCCTGACTTTC.

The chain couples TRBV20-1 to TRBJ1-3; D remains unclear. Per the germline V gene, CDR1 is DFQATT and CDR2 is SNEGSKA (reference sequence). V lost 0 bases to trimming and J lost 0 bases, with 12 bases between them. CDR3 length equals 16 residues. The CDR3 coding sequence is TGCAGTGCTAGAGATATCGGCCACCGCTCTGGAAACACCATATATTTT. This encodes CSARDIGHRSGNTIYF.

V is TRBV20-1 and J is TRBJ2-1; 7 positions match TRBD2. This CDR3 is built from 14 residues. J gave up 6 bases and V 5 bases, and 10 bases lay outside the gene matches. Germline V gives CDR1 DFQATT, CDR2 SNEGSKA (reference sequence). CDR3 loop: CSAPERGRSNEQFF. The CDR3 bases are TGCAGTGCTCCCGAGCGGGGAAGGAGCAATGAGCAGTTCTTC.

The table lists this clonotype with a few counts. In DNA, the CDR3 is TGTGCCAGCAGTTTCTATGGGGACAATCAGCCCCAGCATTTT. This encodes CASSFYGDNQPQHF. The chain is built from TRBV12-3 or TRBV12-4 and TRBJ1-5; D is unresolved. The V end lost 3 bases, the J end lost 3 bases, and 9 bases lay between the germline ends. The CDR3 runs to 14 residues.

This clonotype was picked up many times. The genes are TRBV29-1 and TRBJ1-1, with D maybe TRBD1 (6 bases). Germline-derived CDR1 and CDR2 are SQVTM and ANQGSEA. V was cut by 8 bases and J by 0 bases, with 25 bases left in between. The CDR3 runs 17 residues. CDR3 sequence reads: CSILRGASRFMNTEAFF. CDR3 DNA: TGCAGCATACTGCGGGGGGCATCGAGATTCATGAACACTGAAGCTTTCTTT.

This clonotype was found a few times. The chain recombines TRBV7-9 with TRBJ2-1; 8 nucleotides line up with TRBD2. The CDR3 is 15 residues long. V gave up 4 bases and J gave up 7 bases; unmatched junction bases: 9. Germline assignment: CDR1 SEHNR and CDR2 FQNEAQ (reference sequence). CDR3 coding DNA: TGTGCCAGCAGCTCCCCGGGACTAGATTGGAATGAGCAGTTCTTC. Its translation is CASSSPGLDWNEQFF.

This clonotype was observed a few times. The chain links TRBV30 to TRBJ2-1; TRBD2 might be the D (5 bases). Germline V CDR1 and CDR2: GTSNPN, SVGIG (reference sequence). The V end lost 1 base, the J end lost 3 bases, and 10 bases lay between the germline ends. The CDR3 covers 14 residues. DNA for the CDR3: TGTGCCTGGAGTGCCCACGGGATCTACAATGAGCAGTTCTTC. This sequence encodes CAWSAHGIYNEQFF.

V gene TRBV30 combines with J gene TRBJ1-1; D uncertain. Germline V gene sequence: CDR1 GTSNPN, CDR2 SVGIG (reference sequence). This CDR3 is 13 amino acids long. V was shortened by 0 bases and J by 1 base, with 6 bases between the two germline ends. The CDR3 loop is CAWSVLGNTEAFF. DNA of the CDR3: TGTGCCTGGAGTGTACTCGGGAACACTGAAGCTTTCTTT.

The gene calls are TRBV20-1 and TRBJ1-1; weak D call: TRBD1 (5 bases). Trimming took 6 bases from V and 5 from J, leaving 13 bases between them. Germline V gene lookup returns CDR1 DFQATT and CDR2 SNEGSKA (reference sequence). This CDR3 comprises 12 residues. Here the CDR3 DNA reads TGCAGTGCCCATGGGGGGGTGACTGAAGCTTTCTTT. It encodes CSAHGGVTEAFF.

This clonotype was seen only a few times. This sequence joins TRBV6-1 and TRBJ1-5, with D possibly matching TRBD1 (6 bases). The CDR3 length is 15 residues. V lost 6 bases and J 0 bases, leaving 12 bases between the germline ends. Germline CDR1 is MNHNS and CDR2 is SASEGT. The CDR3 DNA reads as TGTGCCAGCAGAGGCGGGACACTTAGCAATCAGCCCCAGCATTTT. Encoded protein: CASRGGTLSNQPQHF.

V is TRBV12-3 or TRBV12-4 and J is TRBJ2-1, with 10 bases identical to TRBD2. V lost 6 bases, J lost 7 bases, and 9 bases stayed unmatched. The CDR3 runs to 15 residues. The CDR3 sequence is CASSPSGSKKNEQFF. DNA of the CDR3: TGTGCCAGCAGCCCTAGCGGGAGTAAGAAGAATGAGCAGTTCTTC.

The V and J genes are TRBV24-1 and TRBJ2-1; D tentatively reads TRBD1 or TRBD2 (5 bases each). The V gene's germline CDR1 is KGHDR and CDR2 SFDVKD. The length of the CDR3 is 13 residues. Trimming left V 9 bases short and J 1 base short, with 9 bases between. The CDR3 protein is CATGTASYNEQFF. CDR3 DNA: TGTGCCACCGGGACGGCGTCCTACAATGAGCAGTTCTTC.

The chain links TRBV6-5 to TRBJ2-2; D is uncertain. This CDR3 region has 11 residues. The germline gives CDR1 MNHEY, CDR2 SVGAGI. Trimming shortened V by 6 bases and J by 10 bases, and 9 bases separated the two germline ends. CDR3 protein: CASRGFEELFF. The CDR3 DNA sequence: TGTGCCAGCAGGGGGTTCGAGGAGCTGTTTTTT.

The chain carries TRBV19 and TRBJ2-1, with a possible D match to TRBD1 (6 bases). CDR3 size: 14 residues. The V end lost 5 bases, the J end lost 9 bases, and 17 bases lay between the germline ends. Germline V gives CDR1 LNHDA, CDR2 SQIVND (reference sequence). As DNA, the CDR3 is TGTGCCAGTAGTGTCACGACAGGTCACGGTGAGCAGTTCTTC. It translates to CASSVTTGHGEQFF.

This clonotype has a count of ten or more. The V call is TRBV10-3, the J call TRBJ2-7; 10 bases align to TRBD2. The V gene end was trimmed by 5 bases and the J gene end by 5 bases; junction bases not matched to a gene: 9. This CDR3 region has 15 residues. CDR1 is ENHRY and CDR2 is SYGVKD in the germline V gene. CDR3 residues: CAISRSGRARNEQYF. CDR3 DNA sequence: TGTGCCATCAGTCGGAGCGGGAGGGCCAGGAACGAGCAGTACTTC.

V and J are TRBV7-2 and TRBJ2-5, with a weak D call TRBD2 (6 bases). The length of the CDR3 is 15 residues. Germline V lookup: CDR1 SGHTA, CDR2 FQGNSA. V was shortened by 0 bases and J by 4 bases, with 12 bases between the two germline ends. This CDR3 reads CASSLAGRRGETQYF. CDR3 sequence (DNA): TGTGCCAGCAGCTTAGCGGGCCGGAGGGGAGAGACCCAGTACTTC.

This clonotype was seen a handful of times. The J gene is TRBJ2-1, the V gene TRBV4-1; D ambiguous. V was pared by 0 bases and J by 8 bases, with 8 bases between. This CDR3 region has 13 residues. Germline-derived CDR1 and CDR2 are MGHRA and YSYEKL. In DNA, the CDR3 is TGCGCCAGCAGCCAAGAACGATGGGATGAGCAGTTCTTC. This codes for CASSQERWDEQFF.

This chain joins TRBV7-2 and TRBJ2-7; TRBD1 agrees at 10 bases. Trimming removed 3 bases from V and 7 bases from J; junction bases left unmatched: 6. CDR3 length: 14 residues. Germline CDR1 and CDR2: SGHTA and FQGNSA. The CDR3 spells CASSLGTGVREQYF. The CDR3, as DNA: TGTGCCAGCAGCTTGGGGACAGGGGTCCGTGAGCAGTACTTC.